This T cell receptor (beta chain) was captured by sequencing in a study of cytomegalovirus exposure and HLA in healthy donors. About the research overall: A subsequent analysis reported that the approximately 120 validation repertoires were produced on the same platform that had also been used for the 666 first-cohort repertoires. Study-wide results and limits: Many donors shared some public TCRs, even though most TCR sequences were rare.

TCRdb's table, derived via immunoSEQ multiplex PCR, lists solely in-frame clones and lacks some. The sample lists 60,000 to 65,000 clones; roughly 94% were seen once. In regard to this clone: Its antigen is unidentified.

Germline loops: CDR1 MDHEN, CDR2 SYDVKM. With V trimmed by 5 bases and J by 4 bases, 9 bases remained unmatched. The CDR3 spans 15 residues. This TCR came from a woman aged 18-35 years in good health and CMV-seropositive. The V and J genes are TRBV28 and TRBJ2-5; 8 bases match TRBD1. Sequenced: PBMCs. The CDR3 loop is CASSPRQGRGETQYF. CDR3 coding DNA: TGTGCCAGCAGTCCCCGACAGGGGCGTGGAGAGACCCAGTACTTC.